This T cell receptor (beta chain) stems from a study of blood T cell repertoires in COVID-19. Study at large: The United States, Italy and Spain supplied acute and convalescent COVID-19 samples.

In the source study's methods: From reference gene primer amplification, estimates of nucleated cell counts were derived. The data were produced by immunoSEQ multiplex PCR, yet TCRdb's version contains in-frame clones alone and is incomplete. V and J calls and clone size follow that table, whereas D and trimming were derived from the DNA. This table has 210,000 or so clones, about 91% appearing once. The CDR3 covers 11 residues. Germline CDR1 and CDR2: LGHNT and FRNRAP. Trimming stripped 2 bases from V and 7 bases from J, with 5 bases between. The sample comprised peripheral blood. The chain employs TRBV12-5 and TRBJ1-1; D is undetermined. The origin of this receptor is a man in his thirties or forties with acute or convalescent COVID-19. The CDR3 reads CASGLFSEAFF. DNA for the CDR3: TGTGCTAGTGGTTTGTTCAGTGAAGCTTTCTTT.